The present T cell receptor beta chain was sequenced within a study of radiotherapy plus CTLA-4 blockade in lung cancer. TCRdb keeps only in-frame clones here, not all; method: immunoSEQ multiplex PCR. Of more than 40,000 clones in the sample, around 76% were seen once. This receptor was taken from a human donor with non-small cell lung cancer who had stable disease on radiotherapy plus ipilimumab. The input for sequencing was peripheral blood, taken from a patient treated with radiotherapy plus ipilimumab.

CDR3: CASSLGQGLAFF. The CDR3 DNA reads as TGTGCCAGCAGCTTAGGACAGGGTTTAGCTTTCTTT. The chain employs TRBV28 and TRBJ1-1; 8 bases line up with TRBD1. The CDR3 runs to 12 residues. V dropped 6 bases and J dropped 10; count of bases not matched to a gene: 7. In germline, CDR1 is MDHEN, CDR2 SYDVKM.